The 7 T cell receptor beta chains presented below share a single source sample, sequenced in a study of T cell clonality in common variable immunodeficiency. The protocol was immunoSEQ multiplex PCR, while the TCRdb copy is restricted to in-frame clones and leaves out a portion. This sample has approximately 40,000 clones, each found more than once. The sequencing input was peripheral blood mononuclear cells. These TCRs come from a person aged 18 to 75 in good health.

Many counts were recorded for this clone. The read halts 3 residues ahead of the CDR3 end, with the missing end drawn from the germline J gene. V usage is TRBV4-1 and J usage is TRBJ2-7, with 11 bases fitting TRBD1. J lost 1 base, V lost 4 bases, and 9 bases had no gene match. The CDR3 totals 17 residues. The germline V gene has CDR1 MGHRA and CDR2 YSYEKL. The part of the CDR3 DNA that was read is TGCGCCAGCAGCCGTTCCGGGACAGGGGGAGGATCCTACGAG. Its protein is CASSRSGTGGGSYE. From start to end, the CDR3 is CASSRSGTGGGSYEQYF.

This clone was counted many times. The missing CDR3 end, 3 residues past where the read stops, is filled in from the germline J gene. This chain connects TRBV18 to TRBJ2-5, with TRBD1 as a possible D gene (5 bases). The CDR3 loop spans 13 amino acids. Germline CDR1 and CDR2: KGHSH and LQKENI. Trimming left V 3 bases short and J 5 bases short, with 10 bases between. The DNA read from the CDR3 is TGTGCCAGCTCACCCGACAGTAGGGAGACC. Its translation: CASSPDSRET. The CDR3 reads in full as CASSPDSRETQYF.

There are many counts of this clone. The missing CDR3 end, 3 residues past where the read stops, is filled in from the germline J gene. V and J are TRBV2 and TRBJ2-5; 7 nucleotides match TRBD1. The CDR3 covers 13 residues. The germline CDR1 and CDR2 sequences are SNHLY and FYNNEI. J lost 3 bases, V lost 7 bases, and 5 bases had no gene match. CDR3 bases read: TGTGCCAGCATGGACAGGTGGGAAGAGACC. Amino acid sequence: CASMDRWEET. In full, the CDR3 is CASMDRWEETQYF.

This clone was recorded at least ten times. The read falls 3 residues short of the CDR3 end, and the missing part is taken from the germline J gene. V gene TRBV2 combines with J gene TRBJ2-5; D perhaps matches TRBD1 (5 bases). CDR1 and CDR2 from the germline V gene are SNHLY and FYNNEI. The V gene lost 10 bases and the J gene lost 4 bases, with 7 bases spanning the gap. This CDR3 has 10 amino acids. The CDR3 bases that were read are TGTGCCACCCAGGGAGAGACC. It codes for CATQGET. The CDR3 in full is CATQGETQYF.

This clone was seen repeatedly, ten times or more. CDR3 in amino acids: CSVRGTADNSPLHF. The CDR3 bases that were read are TGCAGCGTCCGCGGGACAGCCGATAATTCACCC. The chain is built from TRBV29-1 and TRBJ1-6; 7 positions match TRBD1. The read gets to within 3 residues of the CDR3 end, and the germline J gene fills in the rest. There are 14 residues in the CDR3. The junction had 7 bases not matched to a gene; V was cut back by 6 bases and J by 5 bases. Germline-derived CDR1 and CDR2 are SQVTM and ANQGSEA.

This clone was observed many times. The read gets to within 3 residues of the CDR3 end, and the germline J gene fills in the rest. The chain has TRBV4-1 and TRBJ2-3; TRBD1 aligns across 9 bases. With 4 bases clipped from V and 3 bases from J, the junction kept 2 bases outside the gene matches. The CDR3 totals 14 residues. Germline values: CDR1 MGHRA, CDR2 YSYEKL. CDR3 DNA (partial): TGCGCCAGCAGCCTGGGACAGGGTACAGATACG. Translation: CASSLGQGTDT. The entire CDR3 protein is CASSLGQGTDTQYF.

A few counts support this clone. The sequenced CDR3 bases are TGCAGTGCAAGGGACAGGGGCAACTACGAG. Translating gives CSARDRGNYE. The whole CDR3 reads CSARDRGNYEQYF. The chain carries TRBV20-1 and TRBJ2-7; 10 bases are a match to TRBD1. Read data end 3 residues before the CDR3 end; the end is taken from the germline J gene. The CDR3 extends over 13 amino acids. V shed 6 bases, J shed 3 bases, and the junction held 5 bases outside the gene matches. CDR1 is DFQATT and CDR2 is SNEGSKA in the germline V gene (reference sequence).